This TCR beta chain was profiled in a study of CXCR3-negative and CXCR3-positive naive CD8 T cells. Via 5' RACE with UMI labels, TRB cDNA libraries were prepared. From its re-call of the 5' RACE reads, TCRdb lists each CDR3 protein once, without DNA. Its clone listing holds about 110,000 distinct CDR3 sequences. CD45RO-CCR7+CD27+CD95- expression identified naive CD8+ T cells. Concerning this clonotype: Its cognate antigen is unknown.

Germline assignment: CDR1 SGHAT and CDR2 FQNNGV. The CDR3 is made up of 17 amino acids. Whole-study results and caveats: For memory CD8+ cells diversity was much lower, but both naive subsets had comparably high diversity. TRB CDR3 properties served as the basis for inferring TCR strength, and surface CD5 was comparable between naive subsets. Researchers report that CXCR3-positive naive cells carry more hydrophobic TRB CDR3s than CXCR3-negative naive cells.

The chain employs TRBV11-2 and TRBJ2-2; TCRdb picks TRBD2, but there is no DNA to check that call. This clonotype was sampled from a human donor in good health. Some clones in this sample may be carry-over from other donors' samples. Sequenced: naive CXCR3+ CD8+ T cells from blood. This sample's subset: CD45RO-CCR7+CD27+CD95- naive CD8+ T cells expressing CXCR3 (TNR3+). The CDR3 protein is CASSWGSAGINTGELFF.